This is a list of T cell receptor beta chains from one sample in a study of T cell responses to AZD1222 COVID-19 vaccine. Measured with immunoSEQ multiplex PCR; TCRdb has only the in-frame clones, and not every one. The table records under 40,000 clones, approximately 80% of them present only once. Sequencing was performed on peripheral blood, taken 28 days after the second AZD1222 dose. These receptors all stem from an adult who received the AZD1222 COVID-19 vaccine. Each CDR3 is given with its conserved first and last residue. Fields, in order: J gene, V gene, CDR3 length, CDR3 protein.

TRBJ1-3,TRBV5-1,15,CASSSGQGDGNTIYF
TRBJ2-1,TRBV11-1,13,CASSFREDRGMFF
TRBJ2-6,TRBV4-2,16,CASSQIGGTGANVLTF
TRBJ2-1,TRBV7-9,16,CASSPRGGVTYNEQFF
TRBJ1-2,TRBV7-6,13,CASSRFQGDGYTF
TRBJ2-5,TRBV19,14,CASSIQGSMETQYF
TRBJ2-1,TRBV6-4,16,CASSDSALVANNEQFF
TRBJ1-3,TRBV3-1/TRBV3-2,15,CASSRQGNSGNTIYF
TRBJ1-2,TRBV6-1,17,CASSAYARALANYGYTF
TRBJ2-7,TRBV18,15,CASSPVNSADYEQYF
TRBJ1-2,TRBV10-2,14,CASSDRGANYGYTF
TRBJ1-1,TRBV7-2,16,CASSSFSTGVGTEAFF
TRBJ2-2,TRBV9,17,CASSVVGTGTDTGELFF
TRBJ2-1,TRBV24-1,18,CATSDLLPGAEDYNEQFF
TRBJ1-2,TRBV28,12,CASTWQNYGYTF
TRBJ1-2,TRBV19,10,CASMGYGYTF
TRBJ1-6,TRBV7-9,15,CASSPPPRMNSPLHF
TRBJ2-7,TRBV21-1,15,CASSKVSRSAYEQYF
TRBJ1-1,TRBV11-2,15,CASSFSYSATSEAFF
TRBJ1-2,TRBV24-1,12,CATSGSGYGYTF
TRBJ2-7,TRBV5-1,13,CASSLGAEYEQYF
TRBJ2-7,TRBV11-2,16,CASSSLKADRSYEQYF
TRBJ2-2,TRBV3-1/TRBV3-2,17,CASSVGQGRVDTGELFF
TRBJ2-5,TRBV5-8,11,CASSLRETQYF
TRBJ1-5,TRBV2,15,CASSEAYGTFQPQHF
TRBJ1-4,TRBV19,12,CASSIRNEKLFF
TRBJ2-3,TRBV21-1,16,CASSNQGAGVENTQYF
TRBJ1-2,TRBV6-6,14,CASSATGNFRGYTF
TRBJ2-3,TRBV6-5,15,CASSIDSASTDTQYF
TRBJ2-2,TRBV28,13,CASSFTITGELFF
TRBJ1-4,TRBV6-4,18,CASSDSLGTGATNEKLFF
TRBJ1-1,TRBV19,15,CASSIFGNLGTEAFF
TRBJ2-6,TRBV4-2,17,CASSQHGTNSGANVLTF
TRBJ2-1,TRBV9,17,CASSPRGGEGPYNEQFF
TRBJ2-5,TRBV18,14,CASSPLGAKETQYF
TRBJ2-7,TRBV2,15,CASSELRTRRSEQYF
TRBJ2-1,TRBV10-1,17,CASSSYSGGTSGNEQFF
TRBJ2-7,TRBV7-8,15,CASSPGQGGTYEQYF
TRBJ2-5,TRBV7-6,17,CASSPRSGTSVGETQYF
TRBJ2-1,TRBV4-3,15,CASSQDGGSPGEQFF
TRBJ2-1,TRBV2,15,CASSKLAGGGNEQFF
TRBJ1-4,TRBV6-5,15,CASSYHRARGEKLFF
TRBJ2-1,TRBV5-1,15,CASRRSGGVYNEQFF
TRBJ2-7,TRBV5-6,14,CASSLTGLTYEQYF
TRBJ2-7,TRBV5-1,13,CASSLTGNYEQYF
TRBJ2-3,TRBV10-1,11,CASSITDTQYF
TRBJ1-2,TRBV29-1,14,CSVEDQTRTYGYTF
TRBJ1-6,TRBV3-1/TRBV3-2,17,CASSQGRTGPDNSPLHF